This T cell receptor (beta chain) originates from a study of blood T cells in healthy people across ages. It was with a sample-barcoded 5' primer and a J-beta primer mix that a second PCR of roughly 6 to 11 cycles was run. TCRdb analysed the 5' RACE reads with MiXCR anew, one entry per CDR3 protein. This table has roughly 1,800,000 distinct CDR3 sequences, roughly 50% appearing once. A few counts support this clonotype. What it binds is unknown. Whole-study results and caveats: Older age coincided with a roughly linear decline in TCR beta diversity per million T cells.

This CDR3 comprises 14 residues. Trimming stripped 2 bases from V and 5 bases from J, with 10 bases between. The TCR originated in a woman aged 40 to 50 in good health. The V call is TRBV12-3 or TRBV12-4, the J call TRBJ1-5, with D possibly matching TRBD1 (5 bases). Input material: blood. The DNA for the CDR3 is TGTGCCAGCAGTTTAAGCGGGGCCGATCAGCCCCAGCATTTT. It codes for CASSLSGADQPQHF.